Each of the 22 T cell receptor beta chains below was sequenced from the same sample in a study of control samples from healthy donors and cancer patients. Here immunoSEQ multiplex PCR was the method, and the copy in TCRdb shows in-frame clones only, minus some. The data hold roughly 120,000 clones, with approximately 94% observed a single time. Sequenced sample: blood. The receptors shown here come from a man aged 25 to 40 in good health.

The chain has TRBV7-2 and TRBJ2-7; no clear D. With 1 base removed from V and 2 bases from J, the gap between germline ends came to 12 bases. CDR1 is SGHTA, CDR2 FQGNSA, per germline. CDR3 length: 15 residues. The CDR3 loop reads CASSLEGGPTYEQYF. CDR3 sequence (DNA): TGTGCCAGCAGCTTAGAGGGCGGACCCACCTACGAGCAGTACTTC.

The sample holds one count of this clone. J is TRBJ2-3 and V is TRBV3-1 (or the pseudogene TRBV3-2); 12 bases line up with TRBD2. Germline V gene lookup returns CDR1 LGHDT and CDR2 YNNKEL (reference sequence). V lost 4 bases and J lost 3; bases outside the gene matches: 5. The CDR3 is 16 amino acids. DNA of the CDR3: TGTGCCAGCAGCCCCCTAGCGGGGGGGCCGACAGATACGCAGTATTTT. Translation gives CASSPLAGGPTDTQYF.

This clone has a single count. This chain uses TRBV6-6 with TRBJ1-2; D gene uncertain. The germline V gene encodes CDR1 MNHNY and CDR2 SVGAGI (reference sequence). V was shortened by 2 bases and J by 0 bases, with 7 bases between the two germline ends. This CDR3 is 14 amino acids long. The CDR3 sequence is CASSYGPTNYGYTF. The DNA for the CDR3 is TGTGCCAGCAGTTACGGGCCAACTAACTATGGCTACACCTTC.

The V gene is TRBV3-1 (or the pseudogene TRBV3-2), the J gene TRBJ1-1; possible D gene TRBD1, 6 bases. The CDR3 sequence is 15 residues long. V was cut by 4 bases and J by 0 bases, with 12 bases left in between. In germline, CDR1 is LGHDT, CDR2 YNNKEL (reference sequence). CDR3 sequence reads: CASSPAGHLNTEAFF. CDR3 nucleotide sequence: TGTGCCAGCAGCCCAGCGGGACACCTGAACACTGAAGCTTTCTTT.

V usage is TRBV27 and J usage is TRBJ1-5; D call uncertain. The CDR3 runs to 13 residues. V lost 3 bases and J 4 bases, leaving 7 bases between the germline ends. Germline assignment: CDR1 MNHEY and CDR2 SMNVEV (reference sequence). CDR3 bases: TGTGCCAGCAGTTTGGGTCTGAATCAGCCCCAGCATTTT. It encodes CASSLGLNQPQHF.

The rearrangement joins TRBV6-1 to TRBJ2-1, with 7 bases aligning to TRBD1. Trimming took 3 bases from V and 4 from J; bases not matched to a gene: 3. Germline-derived CDR1 and CDR2 are MNHNS and SASEGT. The CDR3 extends over 14 amino acids. CDR3 sequence (DNA): TGTGCCAGCAGTGACGGGACAGATTACAATGAGCAGTTCTTC. Its protein is CASSDGTDYNEQFF.

The V and J genes are TRBV5-1 and TRBJ1-1, with D possibly TRBD1 on 6 matching bases. The CDR3 has 13 amino acids. V was trimmed by 3 bases and J by 6 bases, leaving 12 bases between them. The V gene's germline CDR1 is SGHRS and CDR2 YFSETQ. Here the CDR3 reads CASSSQGFAEAFF. Written as DNA, the CDR3 is TGCGCCAGCAGCTCACAGGGTTTTGCTGAAGCTTTCTTT.

The chain employs TRBV27 and TRBJ1-5; 9 nucleotides agree with TRBD1. This CDR3 is 16 amino acids long. Germline lookup yields CDR1 MNHEY and CDR2 SMNVEV (reference sequence). The V and J ends lost 4 bases and 3 bases, in that order; junction bases with no gene match: 7. The CDR3 sequence is CASSSLRDRDNQPQHF. The CDR3 region has the DNA TGTGCCAGCAGTTCACTAAGGGACAGGGACAATCAGCCCCAGCATTTT.

The V gene is TRBV5-6, the J gene TRBJ2-7; the D gene is possibly TRBD2 (6 bases). The CDR3 extends over 15 amino acids. The ends were cut back, 0 bases at V and 0 bases at J, with 10 bases in the middle. CDR1 and CDR2 from the germline V gene are SGHDT and YYEEEE. In DNA, the CDR3 is TGTGCCAGCAGCTTGGTTCTAGCGAGCTCCTACGAGCAGTACTTC. Its translation: CASSLVLASSYEQYF.

This chain links TRBV6-2 or TRBV6-3 with TRBJ1-2; 8 nucleotides line up with TRBD1. The CDR3 loop spans 14 amino acids. Germline assignment: CDR1 MNHEY and CDR2 SVGEGT. Unmatched junction bases numbered 6, after V lost 5 bases and J lost 4 bases. This chain's CDR3 is CASSAAGGTYGYTF. The CDR3, as DNA: TGTGCCAGCAGTGCCGCAGGGGGCACCTATGGCTACACCTTC.

This clone was detected once. The chain carries TRBV19 and TRBJ1-5, with D possibly matching TRBD1 (6 bases). The germline V gene has CDR1 LNHDA and CDR2 SQIVND (reference sequence). CDR3 length equals 14 residues. V was trimmed by 7 bases and J by 5 bases, leaving 15 bases between them. CDR3 region: CASTPWEGDQPQHF. CDR3 sequence (DNA): TGTGCCAGTACTCCCTGGGAGGGGGATCAGCCCCAGCATTTT.

The chain has TRBV3-1 (or the pseudogene TRBV3-2) and TRBJ1-2, with D possibly matching TRBD1 (6 bases). Germline lookup yields CDR1 LGHDT and CDR2 YNNKEL (reference sequence). CDR3 length: 16 amino acids. The V gene lost 4 bases and the J gene lost 4 bases, with 19 bases spanning the gap. The CDR3 sequence: CASSPFLGIGGYGYTF. CDR3 DNA: TGTGCCAGCAGCCCCTTTTTAGGGATAGGGGGCTATGGCTACACCTTC.

The rearrangement links TRBV19 to TRBJ1-1, with D possibly TRBD1 on 6 matching bases. Trimming left V 5 bases short and J 3 bases short, with 25 bases between. CDR3 length: 18 residues. Per germline, CDR1 LNHDA and CDR2 SQIVND (reference sequence). The CDR3 DNA follows: TGTGCCAGTAGTGCTTCCCGGGACATCTCCAGAAGTGACACTGAAGCTTTCTTT. As protein: CASSASRDISRSDTEAFF. Looking up the rest from reference TRBV19 and TRBJ1-1 gives the full variable domain: DGGITQSPKYLFRKEGQNVTLSCEQNLNHDAMYWYRQDPGQGLRLIYYSQIVNDFQKGDIAEGYSVSREKKESFPLTVTSAQKNPTAFYLCASSASRDISRSDTEAFFGQGTRLTVV.

The rearrangement links TRBV15 to TRBJ1-5; D is possibly TRBD1 (6 bases). CDR3 length equals 18 residues. Trimming shortened V by 6 bases and J by 4 bases, and 25 bases separated the two germline ends. Germline loops: CDR1 LNHNV, CDR2 YYDKDF (reference sequence). CDR3 in amino acids: CATRQIGVNGQPNQPQHF. The CDR3 bases are TGTGCCACCAGACAAATCGGGGTCAACGGACAGCCAAATCAGCCCCAGCATTTT.

The V and J genes are TRBV29-1 and TRBJ2-7; no firm D call. Germline-derived CDR1 and CDR2 are SQVTM and ANQGSEA. V gave up 1 base and J gave up 3 bases, with 4 bases separating them. The CDR3 contains 11 residues. The CDR3 loop is CSVEASYEQYF. The CDR3 nucleotides are TGCAGCGTTGAAGCGAGCTACGAGCAGTACTTC.

J is TRBJ2-7 and V is TRBV14; 11 positions agree with TRBD1. Germline-derived CDR1 and CDR2 are SGHDN and FVKESK. V lost 4 bases to trimming and J lost 6 bases; unmatched junction nucleotides: 8. The CDR3 consists of 15 residues. The CDR3 here is CASSLFGQGAIEQYF. The CDR3, as DNA: TGTGCCAGCAGCCTGTTCGGACAGGGGGCGATCGAGCAGTACTTC. The entire variable domain, with the rest obtained from reference TRBV14 and TRBJ2-7, is as follows: EAGVTQFPSHSVIEKGQTVTLRCDPISGHDNLYWYRRVMGKEIKFLLHFVKESKQDESGMPNNRFLAERTGGTYSTLKVQPAELEDSGVYFCASSLFGQGAIEQYFGPGTRLTVT.

The chain joins TRBV7-9 to TRBJ2-2; D is unclear. The CDR3 totals 14 residues. Germline loops: CDR1 SEHNR, CDR2 FQNEAQ (reference sequence). The V gene lost 5 bases and the J gene lost 1 base, with 8 bases spanning the gap. The CDR3 protein is CASSAPGNTGELFF. CDR3 DNA: TGTGCCAGCAGCGCCCCAGGGAACACCGGGGAGCTGTTTTTT.

J is TRBJ2-4 and V is TRBV5-1; possibly TRBD1 for D (6 bases). This CDR3 is 14 amino acids long. The germline V and J ends were trimmed by 2 bases and 4 bases, with 10 bases remaining between them. Germline V gene sequence: CDR1 SGHRS, CDR2 YFSETQ. CDR3: CASSFVQGKNIQYF. The CDR3 region has the DNA TGCGCCAGCAGCTTTGTACAGGGTAAAAACATTCAGTACTTC.

The CDR3 region is CASSLGHSTSYEQYF. CDR3 DNA sequence: TGTGCCAGCAGCTTGGGGCATTCAACCTCCTACGAGCAGTACTTC. This chain connects TRBV5-4 to TRBJ2-7; D gene unclear. V lost 0 bases and J 0 bases, leaving 10 bases between the germline ends. The CDR3 loop spans 15 amino acids. Germline V gene sequence: CDR1 SGHNT, CDR2 YYREEE (reference sequence).

The rearrangement uses TRBV7-8 and TRBJ2-2; 8 nucleotides agree with TRBD1. CDR1 is SGHVS, CDR2 FQNEAQ, per germline. After removal of 5 bases from V and 2 bases from J, the junction contained 4 bases not matched to a gene. This CDR3 is built from 15 residues. Here the CDR3 reads CASSLDRGNTGELFF. The DNA of the CDR3 is TGTGCCAGCAGCCTCGACAGGGGTAACACCGGGGAGCTGTTTTTT.

V is TRBV7-6 and J is TRBJ1-4, with TRBD1 matching 9 bases. Per the germline V gene, CDR1 is SGHVS and CDR2 is FNYEAQ. The CDR3 has 16 amino acids. V lost 5 bases, J lost 8 bases, and 12 bases stayed unmatched. The CDR3 is CASSLTGGAVGEKLFF. CDR3 DNA sequence: TGTGCCAGCAGCCTCACAGGGGGCGCGGTTGGGGAAAAACTGTTTTTT.

V usage is TRBV6-6 and J usage is TRBJ1-5; tentatively, D is TRBD1 (6 bases). Germline CDR1 MNHNY, CDR2 SVGAGI (reference sequence). The CDR3 runs 13 residues. Trimming removed 5 bases from V and 4 bases from J, with 9 bases in between. In nucleotides, the CDR3 is TGTGCCAGCAGTCACAGGGAGAATCAGCCCCAGCATTTT. Protein: CASSHRENQPQHF.